These T cell receptor beta chains were read from a single sample in a study of T cell responses to AZD1222 COVID-19 vaccine. TCRdb's table, derived via immunoSEQ multiplex PCR, lists solely in-frame clones and lacks some. Counted here are about 140,000 clones, roughly 90% occurring once; the ten biggest clones make up approximately 3.8%. The sample here was peripheral blood, taken 28 days after the second AZD1222 dose. Receptors were obtained from an adult who received the AZD1222 COVID-19 vaccine. The CDR3 runs from the conserved cysteine through the conserved F or W. Each record gives: J gene, V gene, clone size, D gene, CDR3 protein, CDR3 DNA. The D gene is left open where the match is weak. A clone size is listed for some rows: how often the clone was seen (once, few, many), or a class if it is expanded.

TRBJ1-1 TRBV5-1 - - CASSLGLLGAKMNTEAFF TGCGCCAGCAGCTTGGGACTCCTGGGGGCCAAGATGAACACTGAAGCTTTCTTT
TRBJ2-5 TRBV19 once - CASSITGIQETQYF TGTGCCAGTAGCATCACAGGAATCCAAGAGACCCAGTACTTC
TRBJ2-1 TRBV5-5 - TRBD1 CASSLAGQGENEQFF TGTGCCAGCAGCTTGGCCGGACAGGGTGAGAATGAGCAGTTCTTC
TRBJ1-1 TRBV6-2/TRBV6-3 few TRBD1 CASSGGQGLNTEAFF TGTGCCAGCAGTGGGGGACAGGGGTTGAACACTGAAGCTTTCTTT
TRBJ2-7 TRBV29-1 - TRBD1 CSVVPSGTGITYEQYF TGCAGCGTTGTTCCCTCCGGGACAGGGATAACCTACGAGCAGTACTTC
TRBJ1-4 TRBV9 once - CASSVQGNEKLFF TGTGCCAGCAGCGTACAGGGGAATGAAAAACTGTTTTTT
TRBJ2-1 TRBV6-2/TRBV6-3 few - CASSFSGIYNEQFF TGTGCCAGCAGTTTTAGCGGAATCTACAATGAGCAGTTCTTC
TRBJ2-7 TRBV5-5 few - CASSLVSASYEQYF TGTGCCAGCAGCCTGGTTAGCGCGTCCTACGAGCAGTACTTC
TRBJ1-4 TRBV10-3 - TRBD1 CATRDRDEKLFF TGTGCCACCCGGGACAGGGATGAAAAACTGTTTTTT
TRBJ1-4 TRBV28 - TRBD1 CASSSPGQTNEKLFF TGTGCCAGCAGTTCACCGGGACAGACAAATGAAAAACTGTTTTTT
TRBJ2-5 TRBV7-6 - - CASSSRGTYQETQYF TGTGCCAGCAGCTCCAGGGGAACCTATCAAGAGACCCAGTACTTC
TRBJ2-7 TRBV7-8 - - CASSPSYEQYF TGTGCCAGCAGCCCGTCCTACGAGCAGTACTTC
TRBJ1-5 TRBV19 few - CASSIVQGRQPQHF TGTGCCAGTAGTATAGTTCAGGGGAGACAGCCCCAGCATTTT
TRBJ2-3 TRBV4-3 - TRBD2 CASSQKGLSGRGDTQYF TGCGCCAGCAGCCAAAAAGGACTGAGCGGGAGGGGGGATACGCAGTATTTT
TRBJ2-3 TRBV7-7 once - CASSLDTGGTDTQYF TGTGCTAGCAGCTTAGATACAGGAGGCACAGATACGCAGTATTTT
TRBJ2-2 TRBV15 - TRBD2 CATSRELAGVTGELFF TGTGCCACCAGCAGAGAACTAGCGGGAGTAACCGGGGAGCTGTTTTTT
TRBJ1-2 TRBV6-2/TRBV6-3 - - CASSYSRGNYGYTF TGTGCCAGCAGTTACTCGCGGGGAAACTATGGCTACACCTTC
TRBJ1-1 TRBV7-2 - - CASSFSKSGGAFF TGTGCCAGCAGCTTCTCCAAGTCCGGGGGAGCTTTCTTT
TRBJ1-6 TRBV9 - - CASGRRGVGDNSPLHF TGTGCCAGCGGGCGGCGGGGGGTAGGCGATAATTCACCCCTCCACTTT
TRBJ1-4 TRBV6-5 - - CASNGRRENEKLFF TGTGCCAGCAATGGTCGGAGAGAGAATGAAAAACTGTTTTTT
TRBJ2-1 TRBV2 - TRBD2 CASSHHIAGGLGNEQFF TGTGCCAGCAGTCATCATATAGCGGGAGGGCTGGGCAATGAGCAGTTCTTC
TRBJ2-3 TRBV21-1 - - CASKFHTQYF TGTGCCAGCAAGTTCCATACGCAGTATTTT
TRBJ2-1 TRBV28 - - CASSRPDPHNEQFF TGTGCCAGCAGTAGGCCGGACCCGCACAATGAGCAGTTCTTC
TRBJ2-7 TRBV11-2 - - CASSLDRGDEQYF TGTGCCAGCAGCTTAGATAGGGGCGACGAGCAGTACTTC
TRBJ1-5 TRBV7-8 - TRBD1 CASSSQAGPGQVYSNQPQHF TGTGCCAGCAGCTCGCAGGCGGGACCGGGACAGGTCTATAGCAATCAGCCCCAGCATTTT
TRBJ1-2 TRBV14 - - CASSRNRQPLYGYTF TGTGCCAGCAGCCGAAACAGGCAACCCCTCTATGGCTACACCTTC
TRBJ2-7 TRBV25-1 - TRBD1 CASSEGTGGFYEQYF TGTGCCAGCAGTGAAGGGACAGGGGGTTTCTACGAGCAGTACTTC
TRBJ2-3 TRBV7-8 - TRBD2 CASSLAGGPTDTQYF TGTGCCAGCAGCTTAGCGGGAGGGCCAACAGATACGCAGTATTTT
TRBJ2-2 TRBV28 - TRBD1 CASSLRQGAITGELFF TGTGCCAGCAGTTTACGGCAGGGGGCTATTACCGGGGAGCTGTTTTTT
TRBJ2-7 TRBV4-2 - - CASSQETVSYEQYF TGTGCCAGCAGCCAGGAAACAGTCTCCTACGAGCAGTACTTC
TRBJ1-1 TRBV11-1 - - CASSLRTVNTEAFF TGTGCCAGCAGCTTAAGAACTGTGAACACTGAAGCTTTCTTT
TRBJ2-7 TRBV15 once - CATSRDLAGYEQYF TGTGCCACCAGCAGAGATTTGGCGGGCTACGAGCAGTACTTC
TRBJ2-4 TRBV6-2/TRBV6-3 - - CASSRLRWAEKNIQYF TGTGCCAGCAGCCGCCTCCGTTGGGCAGAAAAAAACATTCAGTACTTC
TRBJ2-1 TRBV4-3 - - CASSARRIILWNEQFF TGCGCCAGCAGCGCCCGCCGAATCATACTGTGGAATGAGCAGTTCTTC
TRBJ2-3 TRBV12-2 few - CASRPRTSGMGTDTQYF TGTGCAAGTCGCCCCCGGACTAGCGGGATGGGCACAGATACGCAGTATTTT
TRBJ1-1 TRBV18 - TRBD1 CASRETGAMNTEAFF TGTGCCAGTCGGGAGACAGGGGCCATGAACACTGAAGCTTTCTTT
TRBJ1-3 TRBV6-5 - TRBD1 CASSLRGQGDGNTIYF TGTGCCAGCAGTTTGAGGGGACAGGGGGACGGAAACACCATATATTTT
TRBJ1-3 TRBV21-1 - - CASSKDRGSGNTIYF TGTGCCAGCAGCAAAGACAGGGGCTCTGGAAACACCATATATTTT
TRBJ1-3 TRBV4-3 - - CASSQDKTSLGDTIYF TGCGCCAGCAGCCAAGATAAAACCAGCCTGGGGGACACCATATATTTT
TRBJ2-1 TRBV29-1 - TRBD2 CSVQPLAGGSYNEQFF TGCAGCGTACAGCCACTAGCGGGAGGATCCTACAATGAGCAGTTCTTC
TRBJ1-1 TRBV7-2 - - CASRPSLGRGTEAFF TGTGCCAGCAGGCCGTCCTTGGGGAGGGGCACTGAAGCTTTCTTT
TRBJ1-1 TRBV6-5 - TRBD1 CASSYLTGGQSEAFF TGTGCCAGCAGTTATTTGACAGGGGGACAGTCTGAAGCTTTCTTT
TRBJ1-5 TRBV12-2 - - CASRLVVRRHSNQPQHF TGTGCAAGTCGCTTAGTAGTGAGGAGACATAGCAATCAGCCCCAGCATTTT
TRBJ1-2 TRBV6-2/TRBV6-3 once - CASSAGDRGGYTF TGTGCCAGCAGTGCCGGGGACCGCGGGGGCTACACCTTC
TRBJ1-2 TRBV12-3/TRBV12-4 - - CASSFGATGYYTF TGTGCCAGCAGTTTCGGCGCGACAGGTTACTACACCTTC
TRBJ1-1 TRBV2 - - CASRGLKNTEAFF TGTGCCAGCCGTGGACTAAAGAACACTGAAGCTTTCTTT
TRBJ1-1 TRBV5-8 - - CASRYDRFEAFF TGTGCCAGCAGATACGACCGATTTGAAGCTTTCTTT
TRBJ1-2 TRBV7-9 - - CASSFDTPRIFGYTF TGTGCCAGCAGCTTCGATACCCCGAGGATCTTTGGCTACACCTTC
TRBJ1-2 TRBV6-4 - TRBD1 CASPARTGQGYGYTF TGTGCCAGCCCGGCGAGGACAGGGCAGGGCTATGGCTACACCTTC
TRBJ1-6 TRBV10-2 - - CASTYILGSSYNSPLHF TGCGCCAGCACATACATTTTAGGGAGCTCCTATAATTCACCCCTCCACTTT
TRBJ2-2 TRBV19 - - CASSPRGDTGELFF TGTGCCAGTAGTCCCCGAGGGGACACCGGGGAGCTGTTTTTT